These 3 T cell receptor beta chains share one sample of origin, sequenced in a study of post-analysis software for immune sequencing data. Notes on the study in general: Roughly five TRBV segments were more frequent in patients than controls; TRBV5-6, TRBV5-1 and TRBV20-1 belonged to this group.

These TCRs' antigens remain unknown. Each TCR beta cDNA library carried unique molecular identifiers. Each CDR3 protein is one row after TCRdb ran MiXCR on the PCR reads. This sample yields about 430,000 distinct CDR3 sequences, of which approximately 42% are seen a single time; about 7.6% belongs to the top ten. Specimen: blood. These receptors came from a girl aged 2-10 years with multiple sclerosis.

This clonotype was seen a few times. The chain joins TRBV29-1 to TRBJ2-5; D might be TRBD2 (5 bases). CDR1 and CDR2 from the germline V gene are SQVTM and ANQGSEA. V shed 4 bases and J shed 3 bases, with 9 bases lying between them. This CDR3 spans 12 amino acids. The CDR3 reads CSVAAREETQYF. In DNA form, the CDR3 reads TGCAGCGTTGCGGCGAGGGAAGAGACCCAGTACTTC.

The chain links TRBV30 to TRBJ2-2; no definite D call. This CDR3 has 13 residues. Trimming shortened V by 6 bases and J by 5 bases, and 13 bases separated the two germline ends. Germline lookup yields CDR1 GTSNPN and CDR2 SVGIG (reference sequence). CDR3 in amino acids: CACNRALTGELFF. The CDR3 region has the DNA TGTGCCTGTAATAGAGCTCTTACCGGGGAGCTGTTTTTT.

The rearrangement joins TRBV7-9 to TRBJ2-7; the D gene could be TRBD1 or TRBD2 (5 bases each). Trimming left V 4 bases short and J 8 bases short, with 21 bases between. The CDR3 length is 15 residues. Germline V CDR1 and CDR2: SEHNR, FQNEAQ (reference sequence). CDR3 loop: CASSSLHQGVNKQYF. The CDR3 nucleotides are TGTGCCAGCAGCTCCCTCCATCAGGGAGTAAATAAGCAGTACTTC.